Sequencing of this T cell receptor beta chain was carried out in a study of blood T cell repertoires in COVID-19. Overall study: Samples of COVID-19 (acute and convalescent) were obtained from the United States, Italy and Spain. Sources were T cells, B-cell-depleted T cells, or PBMCs; the material itself was cDNA or gDNA.

Authors' data handling: Estimates of nucleated cell counts were drawn from the amplification of reference gene primers. The method was immunoSEQ multiplex PCR; TCRdb's version includes in-frame clones alone and lacks a portion of them. From that table come the V and J calls and clone size; the DNA was used to work out D and trimming. Of 40,000 to 50,000 clones in the sample, 70% to 90% were seen once. The source of this sequence is a human donor in a cohort sampled during active COVID-19. The sample was peripheral blood.

Here the CDR3 reads CASSQGWRGEQFF. CDR3 coding DNA: TGTGCCAGCAGCCAAGGCTGGCGGGGTGAGCAGTTCTTC. This chain joins TRBV14 and TRBJ2-1, with D possibly TRBD2 on 6 matching bases. Germline V gene sequence: CDR1 SGHDN, CDR2 FVKESK. The length of the CDR3 is 13 residues. With 1 base removed from V and 9 bases from J, the gap between germline ends came to 10 bases.